This T cell receptor (beta chain) was captured in a study of blood T cell repertoires in COVID-19. Study in general: Researchers got acute and convalescent COVID-19 samples from the United States, Italy and Spain. The cDNA or gDNA used as material had been derived from T cells, B-cell-depleted T cells, or PBMCs.

Study processing details: Reference gene primer amplification gave estimated nucleated cell counts. TCRdb's table, derived via immunoSEQ multiplex PCR, lists solely in-frame clones and lacks some. V, J and clone size derive from that table, while D and trimming were established from the DNA sequence. Seen here are 200,000 or so clones, around 79% observed once, and the top ten hold 15% to 20%. Germline CDR1 and CDR2: MNHEY and SMNVEV (reference sequence). Germline trimming cut 5 bases from V and 7 bases from J; bases unmatched to any gene: 12. The CDR3 consists of 16 residues. Sequencing was carried out using peripheral blood. This clonotype was sampled from a man between 60 and 75 years old with active or convalescent COVID-19. The chain couples TRBV27 to TRBJ2-1, with 9 bases identical to TRBD2. The CDR3 region is CASSRSGTSLLNEQFF. The CDR3 bases are TGTGCCAGCAGTCGCTCCGGGACTAGCCTTTTAAATGAGCAGTTCTTC.